This T cell receptor beta chain was observed in a study of metastatic and nonmetastatic thyroid tumors. Germline lookup yields CDR1 MNHNS and CDR2 SASEGT. CDR3 size: 14 residues. J gave up 5 bases and V 6 bases, and 7 bases lay outside the gene matches. This clone is judged medium-sized. TCRdb re-processed the PCR reads through MiXCR. The data show over 7,000 clones, with roughly 15% seen just once and 4.5% to 6% held by the top ten. Every patient was untreated before thyroid surgery. Material: blood. The chain is built from TRBV6-1 and TRBJ2-7; 10 bases are shared with TRBD1. The TCR was taken from a female donor with papillary thyroid cancer or a benign thyroid nodule (not recorded which). Some clones in this sample may be carry-over from other donors' samples. CDR3 sequence reads: CASSTWDRGNEQYF. In DNA form, the CDR3 reads TGTGCCAGCAGCACATGGGACAGGGGCAACGAGCAGTACTTC.